The 21 T cell receptor beta chains below were found in one sample sequenced in a study of tumor-infiltrating lymphocytes in primary liver carcinoma. TCR beta cDNA was prepared out of approximately 470 ng total RNA by means of a constant-region primer. TCR beta libraries came from three nested multiplex PCR rounds using slightly modified ARM-PCR. The study ran its first two PCR rounds for nine to eleven cycles each, using TRBV1-TRBV30 forward primers and a C-beta reverse primer. Using its own MiXCR run on the multiplex PCR reads, TCRdb lists one record per CDR3 protein. The data show approximately 300,000 distinct CDR3 sequences, more than 55% seen once. Alongside blood RNA obtained from unsorted whole blood, germline DNA was also extracted. The sequenced material came from peripheral blood. Source of these receptors: a man aged 40-49 years with primary liver carcinoma and hepatitis B virus infection.

With regard to this clonotype: Being one base from a much bigger clone, this may be a read error. V usage is TRBV7-8 and J usage is TRBJ2-7; D uncertain. The germline CDR1 and CDR2 sequences are SGHVS and FQNEAQ. The CDR3 is 14 residues long. Written as DNA, the CDR3 is TGTACCAGCAGCTTCGGCCCTTCGTCCTACGAGCAGTACTTC. Protein product: CTSSFGPSSYEQYF.

For this clonotype: At one end, the junction sequence differs from germline, possibly due to a read error. The chain carries TRBV4-3 and TRBJ1-2; 10 nucleotides align to TRBD1. The length of the CDR3 is 18 residues. CDR1 and CDR2 (germline): LGHNA, YSLEER. The CDR3 reads CASSQGPGQGIISYGYAF. The CDR3 nucleotides read TGCGCCAGCAGCCAAGGGCCGGGACAGGGGATAATTAGCTATGGCTACGCCTTC.

Concerning this clonotype: Relative to the germline gene, one junction end is altered; a read error may explain this. The rearrangement uses TRBV7-9 and TRBJ1-1, with no clear D. CDR1 and CDR2 from the germline V gene are SEHNR and FQNEAQ (reference sequence). The CDR3 loop spans 18 amino acids. For the CDR3, the DNA is TGTGCCAGCGGCTTAGGCCAACTCCGTCCGGGATCGAACACTGAAGCTTTCTTT. It yields the protein CASGLGQLRPGSNTEAFF.

The CDR3 region is CASNQGDYYGYTF. In DNA, the CDR3 is TGTGCCAGCAACCAAGGGGATTACTATGGCTACACCTTC. The rearrangement uses TRBV12-3 or TRBV12-4 and TRBJ1-2, with a tentative D call TRBD1 (5 bases). CDR3 length equals 13 residues. Between the trimmed V and J ends, which lost 7 bases and 3 bases, there was a span of 12 bases.

Note on this clonotype: A read error may explain this, as a much larger clone is one base away. J is TRBJ2-3 and V is TRBV29-1; D uncertain. Germline loops: CDR1 SQVTM, CDR2 ANQGSEA. CDR3 length: 12 amino acids. Trimming stripped 5 bases from V and 4 bases from J, with 10 bases between. CDR3 sequence: CSVYALSDTQYF. The CDR3 bases are TGCAGCGTTTATGCCCTCTCAGATACGCAGTATTTT.

To note about this clonotype: A read error may account for a junction end that differs from germline. The gene calls are TRBV11-2 and TRBJ2-3, with D hard to call. This CDR3 spans 15 amino acids. From germline, CDR1 is SGHAT and CDR2 FQNNGV. The CDR3 loop reads CPSSLATRSTDTQYF. CDR3 DNA sequence: TGTCCCAGCAGCTTGGCGACACGAAGCACAGATACGCAGTATTTT.

Concerning this clonotype itself: This may come from a read error, since a much larger clone is one base off. The rearrangement uses TRBV2 and TRBJ2-7, with D uncertain. This CDR3 region has 12 residues. Deletions cut 2 bases from V and 3 bases from J, with 5 bases between. The germline V gene has CDR1 SNHLY and CDR2 FYNNEI. DNA of the CDR3: TGTGCCAGCAGTGAACAGAGCTACGAGCAGTACTTC. Protein: CASSEQSYEQYF.

Many counts were recorded for this clonotype. This rearrangement joins TRBV12-3 or TRBV12-4 to TRBJ2-2; D uncertain. The germline V and J ends were trimmed by 4 bases and 3 bases, with 0 bases remaining between them. The CDR3 length is 11 residues. This chain's CDR3 is CASSYTGELFF. CDR3 sequence (DNA): TGTGCCAGCAGTTACACCGGGGAGCTGTTTTTT.

This clonotype has only a few counts. The chain joins TRBV7-9 to TRBJ2-1, with D unresolved. The CDR3 is 12 amino acids. Germline V gene sequence: CDR1 SEHNR, CDR2 FQNEAQ (reference sequence). The V and J ends lost 0 bases and 9 bases respectively, with 6 bases between them. In nucleotides, the CDR3 is TGTGCCAGCAGCTTAGCCACAAGTGAGCAGTTCTTC. Translation gives CASSLATSEQFF.

Many counts were recorded for this clonotype. The rearrangement joins TRBV30 to TRBJ2-5; perhaps D is TRBD1 or TRBD2 (7 bases each). Germline CDR1 and CDR2: GTSNPN and SVGIG (reference sequence). The CDR3 runs to 12 residues. V was shortened by 8 bases and J by 1 base, with 11 bases between the two germline ends. This CDR3 reads CAQGGSQETQYF. The CDR3 coding sequence is TGTGCCCAGGGGGGGAGCCAAGAGACCCAGTACTTC.

Ten or more counts support this clonotype. The V and J genes are TRBV6-5 and TRBJ2-6, with 7 nucleotides matching TRBD2. Germline CDR1 MNHEY, CDR2 SVGAGI. J lost 14 bases, V lost 10 bases, and 14 bases had no gene match. This CDR3 has 13 amino acids. The CDR3 is CATAEAGPPLLTF. The CDR3 nucleotides are TGTGCCACCGCGGAAGCGGGGCCTCCACTCCTGACTTTC.

The chain links TRBV11-1 to TRBJ2-3; D gene unclear. The CDR3 spans 12 residues. With 4 bases removed from V and 6 bases from J, the gap between germline ends came to 8 bases. Germline lookup yields CDR1 SGHAT and CDR2 FQDESV (reference sequence). CDR3 residues: CASSYDEDTQYF. The DNA for the CDR3 is TGTGCCAGCAGCTACGACGAGGATACGCAGTATTTT.

This clonotype has more than one count but fewer than ten. This chain links TRBV5-1 with TRBJ2-1, with 13 bases aligning to TRBD2. J was trimmed by 8 bases and V by 3 bases; bases with no gene match: 11. The CDR3 covers 17 residues. The germline gives CDR1 SGHRS, CDR2 YFSETQ. In DNA form, the CDR3 reads TGCGCCAGCAGCTCATGGACTAGCGGGGGCCCGGCGGATGAGCAGTTCTTC. Amino acid sequence: CASSSWTSGGPADEQFF.

This chain uses TRBV4-3 with TRBJ2-3; 9 nucleotides agree with TRBD2. The CDR3 totals 16 residues. V lost 1 base and J lost 2; bases outside the gene matches: 4. The germline V gene encodes CDR1 LGHNA and CDR2 YSLEER. CDR3 amino acids: CASSQGSSGTTDTQYF. CDR3 sequence (DNA): TGCGCCAGCAGCCAAGGGTCTAGCGGGACCACAGATACGCAGTATTTT.

The chain couples TRBV5-1 to TRBJ1-6; 8 nucleotides agree with TRBD1. Losses at the gene ends were 4 bases for V and 7 bases for J; bases not matched to a gene: 4. The CDR3 is made up of 14 amino acids. Germline values: CDR1 SGHRS, CDR2 YFSETQ. The CDR3 coding sequence is TGCGCCAGCAGCCGGGGACAGGCGAATTCACCCCTCCACTTT. Encoded protein: CASSRGQANSPLHF. Based on the CDR3 plus reference TRBV5-1 and TRBJ1-6, the full variable domain is KAGVTQTPRYLIKTRGQQVTLSCSPISGHRSVSWYQQTPGQGLQFLFEYFSETQRNKGNFPGRFSGRQFSNSRSEMNVSTLELGDSALYLCASSRGQANSPLHFGNGTRLTVT.

As to this clonotype: At one boundary the junction diverges from the germline segment, which might be a read error. The gene calls are TRBV5-1 and TRBJ1-1, with D possibly TRBD1 on 5 matching bases. Looked up from germline, CDR1 is SGHRS and CDR2 is YFSETQ. The CDR3 totals 14 residues. The CDR3 DNA is TGCGCCATCAGCTTGGCCGGGGGTTACACTGAAGCTTTCTTT. This gives the protein CAISLAGGYTEAFF. The full variable domain, completed using reference TRBV5-1 and TRBJ1-1, is KAGVTQTPRYLIKTRGQQVTLSCSPISGHRSVSWYQQTPGQGLQFLFEYFSETQRNKGNFPGRFSGRQFSNSRSEMNVSTLELGDSALYLCAISLAGGYTEAFFGQGTRLTVV.

The chain couples TRBV5-4 to TRBJ1-5, with TRBD1 matching 12 bases. Trimming took 4 bases from V and 6 from J; bases not matched to a gene: 5. The germline V gene has CDR1 SGHNT and CDR2 YYREEE (reference sequence). The CDR3 contains 15 residues. The CDR3 DNA sequence: TGTGCCAGCAGCAGGGACAGGGGGCGAGTTCAGCCCCAGCATTTT. Its protein is CASSRDRGRVQPQHF.

This chain uses TRBV11-2 with TRBJ2-6; the D call may be TRBD1 or TRBD2 (5 bases each). The germline V gene encodes CDR1 SGHAT and CDR2 FQNNGV. The CDR3 spans 14 residues. Trimming pared 1 base from V and 18 bases from J, leaving 19 bases between. The CDR3 region is CASSLGTGANVTTF. The DNA of the CDR3 is TGTGCCAGCAGCTTAGGCACCGGGGCCAACGTCACGACTTTC.

The V and J genes are TRBV24-1 and TRBJ2-2; 10 bases are a match to TRBD2. V lost 2 bases to trimming and J lost 2 bases; unmatched junction nucleotides: 7. The CDR3 is 18 amino acids. Germline assignment: CDR1 KGHDR and CDR2 SFDVKD. The CDR3 DNA follows: TGTGCCACCAGTGATTCGCCTAGCGGGAGTATAAACACCGGGGAGCTGTTTTTT. Translation: CATSDSPSGSINTGELFF.

With regard to this clonotype: A much larger clonotype is one base distant, so this may be a read error. The rearrangement uses TRBV12-3 or TRBV12-4 and TRBJ2-1; the D gene is possibly TRBD2 (5 bases). The CDR3 runs 13 residues. The DNA of the CDR3 is TGTGTCAGCAGCGGAACTAGAATCCATGAGCAGTTCTTC. Its translation: CVSSGTRIHEQFF.

This chain links TRBV28 with TRBJ2-2; D ambiguous. This CDR3 contains 13 residues. The germline V and J ends were trimmed by 5 bases and 4 bases, with 8 bases remaining between them. Looked up from germline, CDR1 is MDHEN and CDR2 is SYDVKM. The DNA of the CDR3 is TGTGCCAGCAGTCGAAGGCCCACCGGGGAGCTGTTTTTT. This gives the protein CASSRRPTGELFF.